Listed below are T cell receptor beta chains from one sample, sequenced in a study of identical twins. TCRdb passed the 5' RACE reads through MiXCR, listing each CDR3 protein once. The sample lists about 920,000 distinct CDR3 sequences, 10% to 15% occurring once. These same data were also listed under a study on yellow fever vaccine responses in identical twins.

The sequencing input was PBMCs. The source is a woman between 18 and 30 years old in good health. The CDR3 runs from the conserved cysteine through the conserved F or W. A D gene is named only where the DNA matches it firmly. The listing skips clone size in some rows; elsewhere it reads once, few, many or a size class.

clone size	D gene	V gene	J gene	CDR3 DNA	CDR3 protein
few	NA	TRBV10-3	TRBJ1-2	TGTGCCATCAGGAGGGAAAATGGCTATGGCTACACCTTC	CAIRRENGYGYTF
NA	NA	TRBV5-1	TRBJ2-6	TGCGCCAGCAGCTTACGTGGCCAGGCTAACGTCCTGACTTTC	CASSLRGQANVLTF
few	NA	TRBV12-3/TRBV12-4	TRBJ2-1	TGTGCCAGCAGCCGAGGACTGGATGGAGGCGAGCAGTTCTTC	CASSRGLDGGEQFF
NA	TRBD2	TRBV11-1	TRBJ2-5	TGTGCCAGCAGCCCATTACCGGGACTAGCGGGCCAGAACCAAGAGACCCAGTACTTC	CASSPLPGLAGQNQETQYF
NA	NA	TRBV11-3	TRBJ2-4	TGTGCCAGCAGCTCTTTTCCGGACACGGTTGGCAAAAACATTCAGTACTTC	CASSSFPDTVGKNIQYF
few	NA	TRBV7-2	TRBJ1-6	TGTGCCAGCAGCTTAGCCCCGGCAGGGTGGGATTCACCCCTCCACTTT	CASSLAPAGWDSPLHF
few	NA	TRBV6-5	TRBJ1-2	TGTGCCAGCAGTTACTCGCCCAGGGCAGGGTACACCTTC	CASSYSPRAGYTF
many	NA	TRBV12-3/TRBV12-4	TRBJ1-2	TGTGCCAGCAGTTTCGCCCACTATGGCTACACCTTC	CASSFAHYGYTF
few	TRBD1	TRBV7-8	TRBJ2-1	TGTGCCAGCAGCGCAGGGGGCGCTTTTAGCTCCTACAATGAGCAGTTCTTC	CASSAGGAFSSYNEQFF
few	TRBD1	TRBV5-5	TRBJ2-3	TGTGCCAGCAGTCCTACCCGGGACAGGGGGGCCACAGATACGCAGTATTTT	CASSPTRDRGATDTQYF
NA	TRBD2	TRBV12-3/TRBV12-4	TRBJ2-3	TGTGCCAGCAGTCGGACTAGCGAGAGCACAGATACGCAGTATTTT	CASSRTSESTDTQYF
few	NA	TRBV7-8	TRBJ1-1	TGTGCCAGCAGCTCGGGGGTAGTCACTGAAGCTTTCTTT	CASSSGVVTEAFF
few	TRBD2	TRBV14	TRBJ2-3	TGTGCCAGCGCAAGCGGGGGGGGCCGGGATACGCAGTATTTT	CASASGGGRDTQYF
NA	NA	TRBV24-1	TRBJ2-5	TGTACCCTTGAGCATTCGAAGGAGACCCAGTACTTC	CTLEHSKETQYF
few	TRBD1	TRBV6-5	TRBJ2-3	TGTGCCAGCAGTTCCCGGGACAGGGGGATAAGCACAGATACGCAGTATTTT	CASSSRDRGISTDTQYF
few	TRBD2	TRBV11-2	TRBJ2-1	TGTGCCAGCAGAAGTTCATTAGCGGGGGGCTACAATGAGCAGTTCTTC	CASRSSLAGGYNEQFF
NA	NA	TRBV29-1	TRBJ2-7	TGCAGCGTTGAAGATCTGGGCAAGGGTGCCTACGAGCAGTACTTC	CSVEDLGKGAYEQYF
NA	TRBD1	TRBV6-5	TRBJ1-6	TGTGCCAGCAGTTACTCATACGGAATCGGGACAGACAATTCACCCCTCCACTTT	CASSYSYGIGTDNSPLHF
NA	NA	TRBV12-3/TRBV12-4	TRBJ2-3	TGTGCCAGCACGGACAGCCAAAGCTTCGATACGCAGTATTTT	CASTDSQSFDTQYF
few	NA	TRBV4-1	TRBJ2-3	TGCGCCAGCTTGGGAAATACGCAGTATTTT	CASLGNTQYF
few	NA	TRBV3-1	TRBJ1-6	TGTGCCAGCAGCCCCAGGCCAGTCTCCTATAATTCACCCCTCCACTTT	CASSPRPVSYNSPLHF
many	NA	TRBV12-3/TRBV12-4	TRBJ2-1	TGTGCCAGCAGTCTCCAGGGGTACTCGCAGTTCTTC	CASSLQGYSQFF
NA	NA	TRBV7-9	TRBJ2-2	TGTGCCAGCAGCTTACCGTTCCGGATCCTGGACACCGGGGAGCTGTTTTTT	CASSLPFRILDTGELFF
many	NA	TRBV14	TRBJ2-1	TGTGCCAGCAGCCAAGGGGGTGATGAGCAGTTCTTC	CASSQGGDEQFF
few	NA	TRBV20-1	TRBJ1-4	TGCAGTGCTAGAGATCGACCCAGGGGCCCCAATAATGAAAAACTGTTTTTT	CSARDRPRGPNNEKLFF
few	TRBD1	TRBV11-2	TRBJ2-4	TGTGCCAGCAGCTCCCCCCAGGGGGTTTTTGGATCCAAAAACATTCAGTACTTC	CASSSPQGVFGSKNIQYF
few	NA	TRBV6-5	TRBJ1-2	TGTGCCAGCAGTTACTCGATCCGGCAGACAGCTAGCTTGCGCTACACCTTC	CASSYSIRQTASLRYTF
once	NA	TRBV19	TRBJ2-7	TGTGCCACCCGAAGGGACGCAGGCCGCCCCTACGAGCAGTACTTC	CATRRDAGRPYEQYF
NA	NA	TRBV2	TRBJ2-3	TGTGCCAGCAGCGGTGCGGGGGCGAGCGCAGATACGCAGTATTTT	CASSGAGASADTQYF
many	NA	TRBV4-2	TRBJ2-1	TGTGCCAGCAGCCAAGATTTCGGAGTTTCCTACAATGAGCAGTTCTTC	CASSQDFGVSYNEQFF
few	NA	TRBV6-4	TRBJ2-1	TGTGCCAGCAGTGAAGAGGGAACCTACAATGAGCAGTTCTTC	CASSEEGTYNEQFF
many	NA	TRBV12-3/TRBV12-4	TRBJ2-3	TGTGCCAGCAGTTTAGCGGGGGCCCGCACAGATACGCAGTATTTT	CASSLAGARTDTQYF
few	TRBD1	TRBV7-2	TRBJ2-3	TGTGCCAGCAGCTTTCGACAGGGCTGGGATACGCAGTATTTT	CASSFRQGWDTQYF
many	NA	TRBV24-1	TRBJ2-2	TGTGCCACCAGTGGGACAAGGGAGTACACCGGGGAGCTGTTTTTT	CATSGTREYTGELFF
many	NA	TRBV4-1	TRBJ2-1	TGCGCCAGCAGCTTATCGGGCCAGGGCTCTGAGCAGTTCTTC	CASSLSGQGSEQFF
few	NA	TRBV29-1	TRBJ2-4	TGCAGCGCCCGAAGTAGGGTTCAGGCAAACAAAAACATTCAGTACTTC	CSARSRVQANKNIQYF
NA	NA	TRBV12-3/TRBV12-4	TRBJ2-5	TGTGCCAGCCAAAAAGAACAGTCACAAGAGACCCAGTACTTC	CASQKEQSQETQYF
NA	NA	TRBV12-3/TRBV12-4	TRBJ2-1	TGTGCCAGCAGCATAGCGAGCGGTTTCTACAATGAGCAGTTCTTC	CASSIASGFYNEQFF
few	TRBD1	TRBV6-1	TRBJ2-1	TGTGCCAGCAGGGGCCTAGACAGGGGGCTTGGCAATGAGCAGTTCTTC	CASRGLDRGLGNEQFF
NA	TRBD2	TRBV2	TRBJ2-2	TGTGCCAGCAGTGATGACGGGGGGGGCGGGGAGCTGTTTTTT	CASSDDGGGGELFF
few	TRBD2	TRBV27	TRBJ2-1	TGTGCCAGCAGTCCCGCTAGCGGGGAAATTGTTGAGCAGTTCTTC	CASSPASGEIVEQFF
NA	NA	TRBV3-1	TRBJ2-3	TGTGCCTGCACCAAGGATCCGACAGGCGCCTTCACAGATACGCAGTATTTT	CACTKDPTGAFTDTQYF
NA	TRBD1	TRBV20-1	TRBJ1-5	TGCAGTGCGCTACGACAGGGAGGCAATCAGCCCCAGCATTTT	CSALRQGGNQPQHF
many	NA	TRBV12-3/TRBV12-4	TRBJ2-1	TGTGCCAGCAGTTTTTGGGGGGTCGCCTACGAGCAGTTCTTC	CASSFWGVAYEQFF
NA	TRBD2	TRBV20-1	TRBJ2-2	TGCAGTGCCAGGTGGCCTCCCGGACTAGCGGGAGGAAGGGACACCGGGGAGCTGTTTTTT	CSARWPPGLAGGRDTGELFF
NA	NA	TRBV5-1	TRBJ2-1	TGCGCCAGCAGCGGGGGAGGGGGCGCCGCCCATGAGCAGTTCTTC	CASSGGGGAAHEQFF
few	TRBD2	TRBV14	TRBJ2-1	TGTGCCAGCAGCCAAGATTGGGGAGGGTTTCGGAGTGAGCAGTTCTTC	CASSQDWGGFRSEQFF
NA	TRBD1	TRBV28	TRBJ2-1	TGTGCCAGCAGTTGGGTTTCGAGACAGGGGGGTGGCGGTGAGCAGTTCTTC	CASSWVSRQGGGGEQFF